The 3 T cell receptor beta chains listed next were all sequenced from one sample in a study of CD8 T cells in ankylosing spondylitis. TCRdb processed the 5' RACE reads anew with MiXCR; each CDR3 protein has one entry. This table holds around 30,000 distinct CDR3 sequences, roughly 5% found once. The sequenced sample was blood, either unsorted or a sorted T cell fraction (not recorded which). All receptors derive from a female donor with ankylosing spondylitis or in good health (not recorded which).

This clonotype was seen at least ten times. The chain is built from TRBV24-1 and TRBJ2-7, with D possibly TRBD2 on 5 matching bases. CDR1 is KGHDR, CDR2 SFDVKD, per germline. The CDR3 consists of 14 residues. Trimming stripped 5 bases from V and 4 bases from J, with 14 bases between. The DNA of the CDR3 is TGTGCCACCAGTGTGCCCACTAGAAGGTACGAGCAGTACTTC. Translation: CATSVPTRRYEQYF.

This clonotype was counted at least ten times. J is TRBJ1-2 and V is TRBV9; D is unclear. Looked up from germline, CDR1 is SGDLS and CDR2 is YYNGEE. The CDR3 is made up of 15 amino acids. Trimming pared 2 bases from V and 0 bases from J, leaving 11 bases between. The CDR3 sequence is CASSVGGQANYGYTF. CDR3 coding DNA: TGTGCCAGCAGCGTTGGAGGGCAAGCTAACTATGGCTACACCTTC.

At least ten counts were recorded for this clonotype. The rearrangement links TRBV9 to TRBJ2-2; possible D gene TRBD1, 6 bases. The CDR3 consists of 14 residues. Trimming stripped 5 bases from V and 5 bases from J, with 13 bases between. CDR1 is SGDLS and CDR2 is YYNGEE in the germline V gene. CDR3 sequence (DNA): TGTGCCAGCAGGAGACAGGAGATGACCGGGGAGCTGTTTTTT. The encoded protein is CASRRQEMTGELFF.